The 17 T cell receptor beta chains listed next were all sequenced from one sample in a study of T cell repertoires in cytomegalovirus infection. From the reads, TCRdb called clonotypes with MiXCR, one entry per CDR3 protein. The data show approximately 630,000 distinct CDR3 sequences, approximately 25% seen once. Sequenced input: CD8+ T cells from PBMCs. The receptors stem from a human donor in good health (CMV status not recorded). Some clones in this sample may be carry-over from other donors' samples.

In this sample, this clonotype turned up once. A clone one base away is much larger, so this may be a read error. The chain has TRBV24-1 and TRBJ1-1; D not certain. CDR3 length: 14 amino acids. V was pared by 3 bases and J by 0 bases, with 7 bases between. Per germline, CDR1 KGHDR and CDR2 SFDVKD. CDR3 nucleotide sequence: TGTGCCACCAGTGATACGAGACTGAACACTGAAGCTTTCTTT. It codes for CATSDTRLNTEAFF.

This chain links TRBV14 with TRBJ2-1, with D tentatively TRBD1 or TRBD2 (7 bases each). Per germline, CDR1 SGHDN and CDR2 FVKESK. Trimming left V 5 bases short and J 0 bases short, with 20 bases between. This CDR3 comprises 18 residues. The CDR3 DNA sequence: TGTGCCAGCAGCACCATCCAGGGGGGGGTGAGCTCCTACAATGAGCAGTTCTTC. Protein: CASSTIQGGVSSYNEQFF.

This clonotype was found a few times. The genes are TRBV12-3 or TRBV12-4 and TRBJ1-4; the match to TRBD1 covers 10 bases. V lost 6 bases to trimming and J lost 7 bases; unmatched junction nucleotides: 5. This CDR3 has 14 residues. DNA for the CDR3: TGTGCCAGCAGAGCGACAGGGGGCGGTGAAAAACTGTTTTTT. Its translation is CASRATGGGEKLFF.

This clonotype came up many times. DNA for the CDR3: TGTGCCAGCAGCTTAGTAGGGCGAACAGGGGTGGACACTGAAGCTTTCTTT. Translated: CASSLVGRTGVDTEAFF. The chain has TRBV7-6 and TRBJ1-1; 7 bases map to TRBD1. In germline, CDR1 is SGHVS, CDR2 FNYEAQ. The CDR3 runs 17 residues. V gave up 1 base and J gave up 3 bases; unmatched junction bases: 11.

V and J are TRBV13 and TRBJ1-6, with unresolved D. Germline lookup yields CDR1 PRHDT and CDR2 FYEKMQ (reference sequence). Deletions cut 0 bases from V and 4 bases from J, with 4 bases between. This CDR3 has 14 amino acids. CDR3 in amino acids: CASSLGTYNSPLHF. DNA of the CDR3: TGTGCCAGCAGCTTAGGCACGTATAATTCACCCCTCCACTTT.

V and J are TRBV7-9 and TRBJ2-1; 12 bases are shared with TRBD2. V dropped 7 bases and J dropped 8; count of bases not matched to a gene: 6. Germline assignment: CDR1 SEHNR and CDR2 FQNEAQ (reference sequence). This CDR3 spans 14 amino acids. In nucleotides, the CDR3 is TGTGCCAGCATCCCTAGCGGGGGGGCTGATGAGCAGTTCTTC. Protein product: CASIPSGGADEQFF.

The chain has TRBV10-3 and TRBJ2-7; 11 bases are shared with TRBD2. Germline values: CDR1 ENHRY, CDR2 SYGVKD. The CDR3 spans 16 residues. V lost 7 bases, J lost 2 bases, and 10 bases stayed unmatched. The CDR3 loop is CAINGLAGGPAYEQYF. The CDR3, as DNA: TGTGCCATCAATGGTCTAGCGGGGGGCCCCGCCTACGAGCAGTACTTC.

With respect to this clonotype: This clone may be a read error of a much larger clone one base away. The chain joins TRBV7-6 to TRBJ2-1, with TRBD2 identical over 9 bases. V shed 5 bases, J shed 5 bases, and the junction held 10 bases outside the gene matches. The germline gives CDR1 SGHVS, CDR2 FNYEAQ. The CDR3 has 16 amino acids. The CDR3 here is CASSAPGLARDNEQFF. The CDR3 DNA sequence: TGTGCCAGCAGCGCACCGGGACTAGCAAGGGACAATGAGCAGTTCTTC.

This clonotype occurred many times. J is TRBJ2-7 and V is TRBV7-9, with D perhaps TRBD2 (5 bases). Germline CDR1 SEHNR, CDR2 FQNEAQ (reference sequence). The CDR3 spans 14 residues. V shed 3 bases and J shed 3 bases, with 12 bases lying between them. The DNA of the CDR3 is TGTGCCAGCAGCTTCGACGGGAAAGGCTACGAGCAGTACTTC. This sequence encodes CASSFDGKGYEQYF.

Regarding this clonotype: Because the CDR3's place on the DNA is in doubt, the DNA is left out and the CDR3 is given as listed by TCRdb. The J gene is TRBJ1-5, the V gene TRBV10-2. From its first to its last residue, the CDR3 has 16 amino acids. Germline CDR1 and CDR2: WSHSY and SAAADI. CDR3: CASNVAEGISNQPRHF.

The rearrangement uses TRBV27 and TRBJ1-1; the D is unclear. With 4 bases removed from V and 7 bases from J, the gap between germline ends came to 7 bases. There are 11 residues in the CDR3. Per germline, CDR1 MNHEY and CDR2 SMNVEV (reference sequence). CDR3 sequence: CASSSRREAFF. The CDR3 DNA reads as TGTGCCAGCAGTTCCAGGCGTGAAGCTTTCTTT.

At least ten counts were recorded for this clonotype. The chain is built from TRBV7-9 and TRBJ2-7, with D unclear. The germline V and J ends were trimmed by 4 bases and 4 bases, with 20 bases remaining between them. Germline V gene sequence: CDR1 SEHNR, CDR2 FQNEAQ (reference sequence). The CDR3 runs 16 residues. The CDR3 nucleotides read TGTGCCAGCAGCTCATCCAACGCGGACGGACCATACGAGCAGTACGTC. Protein sequence: CASSSSNADGPYEQYV.

The genes are TRBV7-2 and TRBJ2-3, with a possible D match to TRBD2 (6 bases). The CDR3 is made up of 16 amino acids. Germline CDR1 is SGHTA and CDR2 is FQGNSA. Trimming left V 0 bases short and J 2 bases short, with 12 bases between. The CDR3, as DNA: TGTGCCAGCAGCTTAGCTCCTAGCGACACCACAGATACGCAGTATTTT. Protein product: CASSLAPSDTTDTQYF.

This chain joins TRBV6-5 and TRBJ2-2, with 8 bases matching TRBD1. Trimming removed 7 bases from V and 6 bases from J; junction bases left unmatched: 4. Germline V gives CDR1 MNHEY, CDR2 SVGAGI. There are 13 residues in the CDR3. CDR3 region: CASTLDRAGELFF. Here the CDR3 DNA reads TGTGCCAGCACCCTGGACAGGGCCGGGGAGCTGTTTTTT.

This clonotype ranks as medium-sized. V usage is TRBV7-2 and J usage is TRBJ1-5; 7 bases are a match to TRBD1. Unmatched junction bases numbered 10, after V lost 7 bases and J lost 4 bases. CDR3 length: 15 residues. Germline V CDR1 and CDR2: SGHTA, FQGNSA. The CDR3 bases are TGTGCCAGCACTGAAGACAGGGCTTTGAATCAGCCCCAGCATTTT. As protein: CASTEDRALNQPQHF.

The J gene is TRBJ1-1, the V gene TRBV20-1; TRBD1 is a possible D gene (5 bases). Germline V gene data show CDR1 as DFQATT and CDR2 as SNEGSKA (reference sequence). This CDR3 region has 13 residues. This CDR3 reads CIPRGLTNTEAFF. CDR3 in DNA: TGCATCCCTCGGGGACTCACGAACACTGAAGCTTTCTTT.

This clonotype was observed at least ten times. The gene calls are TRBV6-2 or TRBV6-3 and TRBJ2-1, with D possibly being TRBD1 (5 bases). CDR3 length equals 13 residues. Germline CDR1 reads MNHEY; CDR2 reads SVGEGT. Trimming took off 4 bases at V and 4 bases at J, with 8 bases between the two ends. The CDR3 region is CASSFTGYNEQFF. The CDR3 DNA is TGTGCCAGCAGTTTCACAGGATACAATGAGCAGTTCTTC.